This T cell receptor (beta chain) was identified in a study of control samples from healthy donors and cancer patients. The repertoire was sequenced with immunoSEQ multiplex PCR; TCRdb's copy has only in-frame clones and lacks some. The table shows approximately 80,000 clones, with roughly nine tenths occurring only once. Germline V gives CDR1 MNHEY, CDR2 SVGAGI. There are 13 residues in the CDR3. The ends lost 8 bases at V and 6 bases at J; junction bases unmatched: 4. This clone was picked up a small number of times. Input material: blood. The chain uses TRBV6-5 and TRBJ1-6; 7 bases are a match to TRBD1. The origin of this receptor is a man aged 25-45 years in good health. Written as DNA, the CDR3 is TGTGCCAGCGCCCAGGGGGGTAATTCACCCCTCCACTTT. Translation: CASAQGGNSPLHF.